Sequencing of this T cell receptor beta chain was carried out in a study of long-term antiretroviral therapy in people with HIV. Findings and limits, study-wide: Pre-ART clonal expansions dominated every time point's repertoire.

Researchers ran immunoSEQ v3.0 at survey level. Method: immunoSEQ multiplex PCR; TCRdb's copy keeps in-frame clones and lacks some. The sample shows more than 35,000 clones, roughly 85% of them seen only once. Every one of the participants with HIV received treatment in the United States. This CDR3 is 14 amino acids long. V dropped 3 bases and J dropped 17 bases, with 23 bases sitting between them. CDR1 is SGDLS, CDR2 YYNGEE, per germline. A word on this clone: Its antigen is not known.

The sample in question was unsorted PBMCs, obtained 2.2 years after starting antiretroviral therapy. The V call is TRBV9, the J call TRBJ1-4; D is unclear. The TCR was taken from a man between 18 and 35 years old with HIV. CDR3 sequence: CASSGAFTSGPLFF. CDR3 DNA: TGTGCCAGCAGCGGAGCCTTTACCTCCGGGCCACTCTTTTTT.